Each of the 15 T cell receptor beta chains below was sequenced from the same sample in a study of T cells in Graves' hyperthyroidism and ophthalmopathy. RNA transcripts yielded amplified TCR beta CDR3 regions. Primed by the HTBI set, a first-round RT-PCR was run on the TCR CDR3. TCRdb re-derived calls from the multiplex PCR reads in MiXCR, one entry per CDR3 protein. The table records roughly 500,000 distinct CDR3 sequences, over 11% of them present only once. Material for sequencing was blood. These TCRs come from a woman aged 25 to 39 with Graves' hyperthyroidism that later progressed to Graves' ophthalmopathy.

The table lists this clonotype with a few counts. The V and J genes are TRBV9 and TRBJ2-3, with 14 positions matching TRBD2. J lost 2 bases, V lost 6 bases, and 14 bases had no gene match. In germline, CDR1 is SGDLS, CDR2 YYNGEE. The CDR3 runs 19 residues. The CDR3 bases are TGTGCCAGCAACTATCGGACTAGCGGGAGGAAGGAAAACACAGATACGCAGTATTTT. It is translated as CASNYRTSGRKENTDTQYF.

The rearrangement joins TRBV11-2 to TRBJ2-3; 11 bases align to TRBD2. V lost 4 bases and J lost 3; bases outside the gene matches: 12. The germline V gene has CDR1 SGHAT and CDR2 FQNNGV. The CDR3 is made up of 18 amino acids. CDR3 amino acids: CASSSGNLAGGMTDTQYF. CDR3 coding DNA: TGTGCCAGCAGCTCCGGCAACTTAGCGGGAGGGATGACAGATACGCAGTATTTT.

As for this clonotype: A much larger clone sits a single nucleotide away, making a read error possible. The genes are TRBV28 and TRBJ2-5; no reliable D call. The J call may be incorrect, as the DNA end agrees better with TRBJ2-1. There are 11 residues in the CDR3. Germline CDR1 reads MDHEN; CDR2 reads SYDVKM. The CDR3 DNA sequence: TGTGCCAGCACCCTCGAGGAGACCCAGTTCTTC. Translation gives CASTLEETQFF.

On this clonotype itself: A much more abundant neighbour one base away suggests this may be a read error. The rearrangement uses TRBV5-1 and TRBJ1-2, with 7 bases matching TRBD1. V gave up 0 bases and J gave up 6 bases; unmatched junction bases: 8. The V gene's germline CDR1 is SGHRS and CDR2 YFSETQ. The CDR3 loop spans 15 amino acids. CDR3 nucleotides: TGCGCCAGCAGCTTGGGACAGGGCGACTACCATGGCTACACCTTC. Translation: CASSLGQGDYHGYTF. Drawing the rest from reference TRBV5-1 and TRBJ1-2, the complete variable domain is KAGVTQTPRYLIKTRGQQVTLSCSPISGHRSVSWYQQTPGQGLQFLFEYFSETQRNKGNFPGRFSGRQFSNSRSEMNVSTLELGDSALYLCASSLGQGDYHGYTFGSGTRLTVV.

Many counts were recorded for this clonotype. The genes are TRBV19 and TRBJ2-1; 7 bases match TRBD2. The CDR3 is made up of 15 amino acids. Trimming took 4 bases from V and 0 from J; bases not matched to a gene: 3. Germline assignment: CDR1 LNHDA and CDR2 SQIVND (reference sequence). CDR3 DNA: TGTGCCAGTAGTAATCTAGCGGACTCCTACAATGAGCAGTTCTTC. As protein: CASSNLADSYNEQFF.

This rearrangement joins TRBV19 to TRBJ2-3; TRBD2 agrees at 8 bases. Germline V gene data show CDR1 as LNHDA and CDR2 as SQIVND (reference sequence). The V segment lost 8 bases and the J segment 2 bases; nucleotides outside the gene matches: 12. CDR3 length: 16 amino acids. The CDR3 DNA is TGTGCCAGTTCCCCTGGGGTAGCGGGGTCCACAGATACGCAGTATTTT. Protein product: CASSPGVAGSTDTQYF. Together with reference TRBV19 and TRBJ2-3, the CDR3 gives the full variable domain: DGGITQSPKYLFRKEGQNVTLSCEQNLNHDAMYWYRQDPGQGLRLIYYSQIVNDFQKGDIAEGYSVSREKKESFPLTVTSAQKNPTAFYLCASSPGVAGSTDTQYFGPGTRLTVL.

Of note for this clonotype: A read error may be the cause here, since a much bigger clone is one base away. The chain couples TRBV6-1 to TRBJ2-3, with D possibly TRBD2 on 6 matching bases. The length of the CDR3 is 14 residues. The V and J ends lost 4 bases and 0 bases respectively, with 8 bases between them. In germline, CDR1 is MNHNS, CDR2 SASEGT. Here the CDR3 DNA reads TGTGCCAGCAGTGGCGGGACTAGCACAGATACGCAGTATTTT. It encodes CASSGGTSTDTQYF.

This clonotype showed up many times. The genes are TRBV6-1 and TRBJ2-1; TRBD2 matches 10 bases. Germline V gives CDR1 MNHNS, CDR2 SASEGT. The junction had 8 bases not matched to a gene; V was cut back by 5 bases and J by 7 bases. This CDR3 has 15 residues. This CDR3 is CASSISGRGGNEQFF. For the CDR3, the DNA is TGTGCCAGCAGTATAAGCGGGAGGGGAGGGAATGAGCAGTTCTTC.

This clonotype was recorded at least ten times. The V and J genes are TRBV7-2 and TRBJ1-1, with D tentatively TRBD1 (5 bases). Between the trimmed V and J ends, which lost 0 bases and 2 bases, there was a span of 10 bases. The CDR3 has 15 amino acids. The V gene's germline CDR1 is SGHTA and CDR2 FQGNSA. CDR3 sequence reads: CASSLARGKNTEAFF. Here the CDR3 DNA reads TGTGCCAGCAGCTTAGCGCGGGGGAAAAACACTGAAGCTTTCTTT. Full variable domain (missing parts from reference TRBV7-2 and TRBJ1-1): GAGVSQSPSNKVTEKGKDVELRCDPISGHTALYWYRQSLGQGLEFLIYFQGNSAPDKSGLPSDRFSAERTGGSVSTLTIQRTQQEDSAVYLCASSLARGKNTEAFFGQGTRLTVV.

This clonotype was counted ten times or more. CDR3 coding DNA: TGTGCCAGCGGTCCGGGACTAGCCATCAATGAGCAGTTCTTC. Its protein product is CASGPGLAINEQFF. The genes are TRBV11-2 and TRBJ2-1; 9 positions agree with TRBD2. The CDR3 is 14 amino acids. After removal of 8 bases from V and 6 bases from J, the junction contained 8 bases not matched to a gene. Germline V gene data show CDR1 as SGHAT and CDR2 as FQNNGV.

This clonotype was seen at least ten times. The rearrangement links TRBV27 to TRBJ1-5; D is perhaps TRBD1 (5 bases). This CDR3 has 13 residues. The germline gives CDR1 MNHEY, CDR2 SMNVEV (reference sequence). The V and J ends lost 2 bases and 6 bases respectively, with 8 bases between them. The CDR3 bases are TGTGCCAGCAGTTTAGGGGGGACTCAGCCCCAGCATTTT. It yields the protein CASSLGGTQPQHF.

The chain combines TRBV7-6 with TRBJ2-7, with a possible D match to TRBD2 (6 bases). The CDR3 contains 16 residues. Trimming removed 5 bases from V and 3 bases from J, with 20 bases in between. Germline CDR1 SGHVS, CDR2 FNYEAQ. Written as DNA, the CDR3 is TGTGCCAGCAGCCGTCAGCTCGTAGCGGAAGGCTACGAGCAGTACTTC. Protein: CASSRQLVAEGYEQYF.

This clonotype has at least ten counts. This chain uses TRBV6-2 or TRBV6-3 with TRBJ1-2; D gene ambiguous. CDR3 length equals 11 residues. V was trimmed by 6 bases and J by 8 bases, leaving 10 bases between them. Germline V gene sequence: CDR1 MNHEY, CDR2 SVGEGT. CDR3 DNA: TGTGCCAGCAGGGAGCGAACGGGCTACACCTTC. Translation: CASRERTGYTF.

A few counts support this clonotype. The chain carries TRBV24-1 and TRBJ1-1; D may be TRBD1 (5 bases). CDR3 length: 13 residues. Trimming took 5 bases from V and 3 from J, leaving 9 bases between them. Germline V lookup: CDR1 KGHDR, CDR2 SFDVKD. CDR3 residues: CATSGRGDTEAFF. In nucleotides, the CDR3 is TGTGCCACCAGTGGTCGGGGGGACACTGAAGCTTTCTTT.

This clonotype has at least ten counts. The chain recombines TRBV3-1 with TRBJ1-1; D remains unclear. V lost 1 base and J 8 bases, leaving 14 bases between the germline ends. CDR1 and CDR2 (germline): LGHDT, YNNKEL (reference sequence). The CDR3 is 14 residues long. Here the CDR3 reads CASSQAIASREAFF. The CDR3 bases are TGTGCCAGCAGCCAAGCTATCGCCTCCCGAGAAGCTTTCTTT.